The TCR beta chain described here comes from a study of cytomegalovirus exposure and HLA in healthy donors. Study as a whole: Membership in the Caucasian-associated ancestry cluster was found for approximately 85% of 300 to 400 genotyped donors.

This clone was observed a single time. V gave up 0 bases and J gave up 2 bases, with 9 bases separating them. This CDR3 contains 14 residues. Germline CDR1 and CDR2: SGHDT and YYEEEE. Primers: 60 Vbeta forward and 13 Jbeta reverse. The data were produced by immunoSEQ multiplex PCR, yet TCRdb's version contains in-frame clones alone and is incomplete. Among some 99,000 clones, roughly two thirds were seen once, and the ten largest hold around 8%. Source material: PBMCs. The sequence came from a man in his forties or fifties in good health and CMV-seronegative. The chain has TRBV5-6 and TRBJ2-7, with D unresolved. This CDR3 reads CASSLAVAAYEQYF. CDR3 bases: TGTGCCAGCAGCTTGGCCGTGGCAGCCTACGAGCAGTACTTC.